This TCR beta chain was identified in a study of metastatic and nonmetastatic thyroid tumors. Trimming took 6 bases from V and 4 from J; bases not matched to a gene: 3. This CDR3 has 13 residues. From germline, CDR1 is KGHDR and CDR2 SFDVKD. As handled by the study authors: Differences in CDR3 between clinicopathological groups were drawn on to build a classifier intended to discriminate distant-metastatic papillary thyroid cancer patients. TCRdb ran MiXCR on the PCR reads. The authors' filters were not applied to this entry. The table records about 43,000 clones, about 3.3% of them present only once. All patients reached thyroid surgery having received no treatment beforehand. This clone was seen many times.

The J gene is TRBJ2-3, the V gene TRBV24-1, with 7 positions matching TRBD1. The sequenced sample consisted of blood. This receptor was taken from a female donor with papillary thyroid cancer or a benign thyroid nodule (not recorded which). Some clones in this sample may be carry-over from other donors' samples. CDR3 region: CATSTGDADTQYF. Written as DNA, the CDR3 is TGTGCCACCAGTACAGGGGATGCAGATACGCAGTATTTT.